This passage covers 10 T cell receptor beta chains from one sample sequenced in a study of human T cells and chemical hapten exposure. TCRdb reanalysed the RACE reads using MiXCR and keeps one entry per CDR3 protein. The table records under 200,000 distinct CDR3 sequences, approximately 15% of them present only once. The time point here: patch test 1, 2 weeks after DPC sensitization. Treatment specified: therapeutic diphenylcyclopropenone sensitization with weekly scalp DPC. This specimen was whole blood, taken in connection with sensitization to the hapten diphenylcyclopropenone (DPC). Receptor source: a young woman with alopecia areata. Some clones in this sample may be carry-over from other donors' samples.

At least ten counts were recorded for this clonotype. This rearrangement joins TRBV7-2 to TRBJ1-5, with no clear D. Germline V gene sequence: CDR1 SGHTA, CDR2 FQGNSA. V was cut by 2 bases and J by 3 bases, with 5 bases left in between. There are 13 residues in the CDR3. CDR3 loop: CASSLSNNQPQHF. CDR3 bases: TGTGCCAGCAGCTTAAGTAACAATCAGCCCCAGCATTTT.

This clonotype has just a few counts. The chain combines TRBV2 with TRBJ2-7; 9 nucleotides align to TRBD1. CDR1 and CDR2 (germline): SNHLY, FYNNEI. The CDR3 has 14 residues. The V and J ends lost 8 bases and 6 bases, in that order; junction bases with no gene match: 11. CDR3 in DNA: TGTGCCAGCCTCGCTAGACAGGGGGGAGGCGAGCAGTACTTC. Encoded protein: CASLARQGGGEQYF.

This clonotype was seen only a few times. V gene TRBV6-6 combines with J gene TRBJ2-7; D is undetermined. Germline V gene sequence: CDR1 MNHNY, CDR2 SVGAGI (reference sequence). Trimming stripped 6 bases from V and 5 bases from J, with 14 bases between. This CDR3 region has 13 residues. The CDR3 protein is CASSHSLVHEQYF. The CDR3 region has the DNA TGTGCCAGCAGCCACAGTCTCGTCCACGAGCAGTACTTC.

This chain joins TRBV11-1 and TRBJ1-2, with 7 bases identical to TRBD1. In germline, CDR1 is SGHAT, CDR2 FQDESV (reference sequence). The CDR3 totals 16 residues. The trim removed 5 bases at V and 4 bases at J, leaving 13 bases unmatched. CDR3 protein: CASSPGQVTIRYGYTF. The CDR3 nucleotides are TGTGCCAGCAGCCCCGGACAGGTCACCATCCGCTATGGCTACACCTTC.

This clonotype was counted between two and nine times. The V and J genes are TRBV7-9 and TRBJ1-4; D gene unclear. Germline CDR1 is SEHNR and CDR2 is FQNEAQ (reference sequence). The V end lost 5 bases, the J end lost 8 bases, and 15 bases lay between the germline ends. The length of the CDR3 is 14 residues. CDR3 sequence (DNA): TGTGCCAGCAGCAGTATGAAAACGGGGGAAAAACTGTTTTTT. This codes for CASSSMKTGEKLFF.

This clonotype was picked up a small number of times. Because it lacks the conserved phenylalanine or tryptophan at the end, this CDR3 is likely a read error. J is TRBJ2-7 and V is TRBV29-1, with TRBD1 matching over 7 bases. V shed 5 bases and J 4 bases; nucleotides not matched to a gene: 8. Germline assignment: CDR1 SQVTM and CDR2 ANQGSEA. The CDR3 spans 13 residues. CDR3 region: CSVNSGTAYEQYL. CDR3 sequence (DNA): TGCAGCGTTAATTCAGGGACAGCTTACGAGCAGTACCTC.

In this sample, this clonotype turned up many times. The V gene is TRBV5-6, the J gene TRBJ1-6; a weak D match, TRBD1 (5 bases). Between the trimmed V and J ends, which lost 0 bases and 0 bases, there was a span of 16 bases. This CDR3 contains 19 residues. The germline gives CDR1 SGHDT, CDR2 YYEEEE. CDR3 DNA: TGTGCCAGCAGCTTGGACGGGGCCCCAGGAAGCTCCTATAATTCACCCCTCCACTTT. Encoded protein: CASSLDGAPGSSYNSPLHF. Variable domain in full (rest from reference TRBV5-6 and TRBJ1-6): DAGVTQSPTHLIKTRGQQVTLRCSPKSGHDTVSWYQQALGQGPQFIFQYYEEEERQRGNFPDRFSGHQFPNYSSELNVNALLLGDSALYLCASSLDGAPGSSYNSPLHFGNGTRLTVT.

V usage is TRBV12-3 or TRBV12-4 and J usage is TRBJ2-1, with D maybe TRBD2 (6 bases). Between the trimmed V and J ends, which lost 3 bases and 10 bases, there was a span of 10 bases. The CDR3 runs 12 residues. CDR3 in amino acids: CASSFVREEQFF. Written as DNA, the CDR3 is TGTGCCAGCAGTTTTGTTCGGGAGGAGCAGTTCTTC.

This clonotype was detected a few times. The CDR3 region has the DNA TGCAGCGTGAGGGACCGGGCGGGGTACACTGAAGCTTTCTTT. Protein sequence: CSVRDRAGYTEAFF. V is TRBV29-1 and J is TRBJ1-1; TRBD1 might be the D (5 bases). The CDR3 contains 14 residues. The germline V gene has CDR1 SQVTM and CDR2 ANQGSEA. V was clipped by 6 bases and J by 3 bases, with 17 bases between them.

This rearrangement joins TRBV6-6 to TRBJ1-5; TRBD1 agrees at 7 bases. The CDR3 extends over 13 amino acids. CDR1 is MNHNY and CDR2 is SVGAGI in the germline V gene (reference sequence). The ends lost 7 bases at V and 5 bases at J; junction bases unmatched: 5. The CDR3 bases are TGTGCCAGCACCCGGGACAGCTATCAGCCCCAGCATTTT. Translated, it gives CASTRDSYQPQHF.